The 15 T cell receptor beta chains given below trace back to one sample, sequenced in a study of T cell responses to AZD1222 COVID-19 vaccine. Clones were read by immunoSEQ multiplex PCR, and TCRdb kept only the in-frame ones, dropping some. This sample yields about 84,000 clones, of which approximately 90% are seen a single time; more than 1.3% belongs to the top ten. The sample was peripheral blood, taken on day 0 of AZD1222 vaccination. Source of these receptors: an adult in good health.

The chain employs TRBV3-1 (or the pseudogene TRBV3-2) and TRBJ1-1, with TRBD1 matching 7 bases. Per the germline V gene, CDR1 is LGHDT and CDR2 is YNNKEL (reference sequence). After removal of 7 bases from V and 0 bases from J, the junction contained 11 bases not matched to a gene. The CDR3 covers 16 residues. Here the CDR3 DNA reads TGTGCCAGCACTCCTTCGGACAGGCGAATGAACACTGAAGCTTTCTTT. This gives the protein CASTPSDRRMNTEAFF.

V and J are TRBV5-1 and TRBJ2-7; D gene ambiguous. From germline, CDR1 is SGHRS and CDR2 YFSETQ. The CDR3 loop spans 14 amino acids. V gave up 0 bases and J gave up 0 bases, with 7 bases separating them. The CDR3 nucleotides read TGCGCCAGCAGCTTGGCTGGGCTCTCCTACGAGCAGTACTTC. Protein: CASSLAGLSYEQYF.

This clone was seen a handful of times. This chain joins TRBV19 and TRBJ2-7; D possibly corresponds to TRBD2 (6 bases). With 5 bases removed from V and 4 bases from J, the gap between germline ends came to 12 bases. CDR1 is LNHDA, CDR2 SQIVND, per germline (reference sequence). The CDR3 is made up of 13 amino acids. The CDR3 region is CASSWRAGYEQYF. The CDR3 DNA reads as TGTGCCAGTAGTTGGAGGGCCGGGTACGAGCAGTACTTC. Full variable domain (missing parts from reference TRBV19 and TRBJ2-7): DGGITQSPKYLFRKEGQNVTLSCEQNLNHDAMYWYRQDPGQGLRLIYYSQIVNDFQKGDIAEGYSVSREKKESFPLTVTSAQKNPTAFYLCASSWRAGYEQYFGPGTRLTVT.

V and J are TRBV6-1 and TRBJ1-6; the D is unclear. Looked up from germline, CDR1 is MNHNS and CDR2 is SASEGT. V was shortened by 2 bases and J by 10 bases, with 3 bases between the two germline ends. The CDR3 has 11 residues. CDR3 nucleotides: TGTGCCAGCAGTGAACAGTCACCCCTCCACTTT. This gives the protein CASSEQSPLHF.

The V gene is TRBV7-9, the J gene TRBJ1-1; no firm D call. The germline V and J ends were trimmed by 0 bases and 1 base, with 6 bases remaining between them. The CDR3 is made up of 14 amino acids. Germline CDR1 SEHNR, CDR2 FQNEAQ (reference sequence). The CDR3 loop reads CASSLAGSNTEAFF. CDR3 DNA sequence: TGTGCCAGCAGCTTAGCCGGGTCGAACACTGAAGCTTTCTTT.

The V gene is TRBV6-6, the J gene TRBJ1-2; TRBD1 aligns across 7 bases. Germline loops: CDR1 MNHNY, CDR2 SVGAGI (reference sequence). The junction had 2 bases not matched to a gene; V was cut back by 5 bases and J by 5 bases. The CDR3 totals 12 residues. CDR3 loop: CASSTGDYGYTF. For the CDR3, the DNA is TGTGCCAGCAGTACAGGGGATTATGGCTACACCTTC.

The DNA for the CDR3 is TGTGCCAGCAGCCAAGGACTGAGGGCATCGGGTGAAAAACTGTTTTTT. Residues: CASSQGLRASGEKLFF. The gene calls are TRBV3-1 (or the pseudogene TRBV3-2) and TRBJ1-4; D is undetermined. From germline, CDR1 is LGHDT and CDR2 YNNKEL (reference sequence). This CDR3 is built from 16 residues. The V end lost 1 base, the J end lost 7 bases, and 16 bases lay between the germline ends.

V gene TRBV7-8 combines with J gene TRBJ2-3, with a tentative D call TRBD2 (6 bases). Germline V CDR1 and CDR2: SGHVS, FQNEAQ. The CDR3 runs 15 residues. V was trimmed by 4 bases and J by 0 bases, leaving 11 bases between them. Here the CDR3 reads CASSSPSASTDTQYF. The CDR3 DNA reads as TGTGCCAGCAGCTCCCCTAGCGCGAGCACAGATACGCAGTATTTT. Drawing the rest from reference TRBV7-8 and TRBJ2-3, the complete variable domain is GAGVSQSPRYKVAKRGQDVALRCDPISGHVSLFWYQQALGQGPEFLTYFQNEAQLDKSGLPSDRFFAERPEGSVSTLKIQRTQQEDSAVYLCASSSPSASTDTQYFGPGTRLTVL.

The rearrangement uses TRBV18 and TRBJ1-1; 7 positions match TRBD1. This CDR3 spans 16 amino acids. The V segment lost 3 bases and the J segment 0 bases; nucleotides outside the gene matches: 7. Per germline, CDR1 KGHSH and CDR2 LQKENI. The DNA for the CDR3 is TGTGCCAGCTCACCGACAGGGTCTCTCATGAACACTGAAGCTTTCTTT. Translation: CASSPTGSLMNTEAFF. Full variable domain (missing parts from reference TRBV18 and TRBJ1-1): NAGVMQNPRHLVRRRGQEARLRCSPMKGHSHVYWYRQLPEEGLKFMVYLQKENIIDESGMPKERFSAEFPKEGPSILRIQQVVRGDSAAYFCASSPTGSLMNTEAFFGQGTRLTVV.

The genes are TRBV3-1 (or the pseudogene TRBV3-2) and TRBJ1-1; D is unresolved. The CDR3 runs 11 residues. Germline V CDR1 and CDR2: LGHDT, YNNKEL (reference sequence). Trimming pared 1 base from V and 11 bases from J, leaving 8 bases between. CDR3 in DNA: TGTGCCAGCAGCCAAGGCAGGACTGCTTTCTTT. This translates into CASSQGRTAFF.

V gene TRBV11-2 combines with J gene TRBJ1-1; perhaps TRBD1 as D (6 bases). Germline V gene lookup returns CDR1 SGHAT and CDR2 FQNNGV. CDR3 length: 14 residues. The ends were cut back, 4 bases at V and 11 bases at J, with 20 bases in the middle. The CDR3 DNA reads as TGTGCCAGCAGCTCCCCCAGGAGGGGGAATGGGGCTTTCTTT. This sequence encodes CASSSPRRGNGAFF.

The V call is TRBV7-3, the J call TRBJ2-3, with 9 nucleotides matching TRBD1. CDR3 size: 16 residues. The germline V gene encodes CDR1 SGHTA and CDR2 FQGTGA. The J segment lost 2 bases and the V segment lost 1 base, leaving 4 bases of the junction unmatched. CDR3 loop: CASSLSGTGYTDTQYF. The CDR3 DNA reads TGTGCCAGCAGCTTAAGTGGGACAGGGTACACAGATACGCAGTATTTT.

CDR3 DNA: TGTGCCAGCAGTTTTTTGGGGTCCATGAACACTGAAGCTTTCTTT. Amino acids: CASSFLGSMNTEAFF. The chain joins TRBV28 to TRBJ1-1; the D is unclear. V was clipped by 3 bases and J by 0 bases, with 11 bases between them. This CDR3 spans 15 amino acids. Germline loops: CDR1 MDHEN, CDR2 SYDVKM.

This chain joins TRBV6-5 and TRBJ2-7; 7 bases match TRBD1. In germline, CDR1 is MNHEY, CDR2 SVGAGI. This CDR3 spans 15 amino acids. V was pared by 2 bases and J by 3 bases, with 7 bases of the junction left unmatched. The CDR3: CASSYVTGESYEQYF. The CDR3 nucleotides are TGTGCCAGCAGTTACGTCACAGGGGAGAGCTACGAGCAGTACTTC.

The chain uses TRBV19 and TRBJ2-4; D not resolved. The ends were cut back, 3 bases at V and 0 bases at J, with 12 bases in the middle. The CDR3 has 16 amino acids. Germline V lookup: CDR1 LNHDA, CDR2 SQIVND (reference sequence). CDR3 nucleotide sequence: TGTGCCAGTAGTATTAAGGGAATCCTAGCCAAAAACATTCAGTACTTC. As protein: CASSIKGILAKNIQYF. The complete variable domain, with remaining parts taken from reference TRBV19 and TRBJ2-4, reads DGGITQSPKYLFRKEGQNVTLSCEQNLNHDAMYWYRQDPGQGLRLIYYSQIVNDFQKGDIAEGYSVSREKKESFPLTVTSAQKNPTAFYLCASSIKGILAKNIQYFGAGTRLSVL.